This T cell receptor beta chain appears in the sequencing data of a study of control samples from healthy donors and cancer patients. Only in-frame clones appear in the TCRdb table, and some are missing; sequencing was by immunoSEQ multiplex PCR. Counted here are 120,000 or so clones, 90% occurring once; the ten biggest clones make up approximately 2.7%. In germline, CDR1 is LGHDT, CDR2 YNNKEL (reference sequence). After removal of 4 bases from V and 8 bases from J, the junction contained 6 bases not matched to a gene. CDR3 length equals 14 residues. Sequenced input: blood. This chain connects TRBV3-1 (or the pseudogene TRBV3-2) to TRBJ2-1; 9 bases are a match to TRBD1. This TCR came from a young man in good health. DNA of the CDR3: TGTGCCAGCAGCCCCGGGACAGGGATCGATGAGCAGTTCTTC. Residues: CASSPGTGIDEQFF.